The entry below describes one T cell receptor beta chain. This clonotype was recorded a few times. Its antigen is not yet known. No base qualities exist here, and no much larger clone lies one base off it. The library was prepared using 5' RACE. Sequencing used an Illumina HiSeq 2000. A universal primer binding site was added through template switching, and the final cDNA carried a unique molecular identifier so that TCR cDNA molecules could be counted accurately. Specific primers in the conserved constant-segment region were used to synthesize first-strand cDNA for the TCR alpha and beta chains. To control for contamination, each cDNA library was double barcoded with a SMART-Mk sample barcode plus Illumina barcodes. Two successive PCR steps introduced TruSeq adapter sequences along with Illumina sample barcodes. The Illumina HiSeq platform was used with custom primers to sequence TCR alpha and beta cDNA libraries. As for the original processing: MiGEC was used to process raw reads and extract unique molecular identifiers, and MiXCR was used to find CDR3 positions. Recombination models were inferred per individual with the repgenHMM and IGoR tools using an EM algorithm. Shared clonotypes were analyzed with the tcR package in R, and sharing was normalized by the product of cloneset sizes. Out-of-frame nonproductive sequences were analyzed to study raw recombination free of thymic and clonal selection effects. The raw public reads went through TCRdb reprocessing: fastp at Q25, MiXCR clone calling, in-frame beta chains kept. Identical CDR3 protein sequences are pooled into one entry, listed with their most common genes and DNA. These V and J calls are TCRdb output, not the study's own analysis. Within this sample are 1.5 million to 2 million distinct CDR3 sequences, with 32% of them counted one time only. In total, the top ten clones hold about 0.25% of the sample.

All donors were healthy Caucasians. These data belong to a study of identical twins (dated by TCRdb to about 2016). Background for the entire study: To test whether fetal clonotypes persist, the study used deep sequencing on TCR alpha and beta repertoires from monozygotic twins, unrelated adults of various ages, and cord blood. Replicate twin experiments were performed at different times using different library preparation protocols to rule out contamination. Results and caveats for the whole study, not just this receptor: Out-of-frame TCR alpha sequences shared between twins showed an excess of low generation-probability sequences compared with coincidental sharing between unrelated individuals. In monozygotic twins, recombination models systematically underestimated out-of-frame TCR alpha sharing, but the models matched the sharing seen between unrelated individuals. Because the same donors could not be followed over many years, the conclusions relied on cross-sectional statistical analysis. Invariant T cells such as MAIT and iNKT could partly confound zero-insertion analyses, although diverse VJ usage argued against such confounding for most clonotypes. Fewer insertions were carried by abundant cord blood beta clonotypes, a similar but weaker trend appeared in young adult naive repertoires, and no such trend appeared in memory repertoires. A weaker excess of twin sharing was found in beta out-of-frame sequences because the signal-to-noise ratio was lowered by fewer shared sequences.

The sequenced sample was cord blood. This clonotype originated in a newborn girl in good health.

The CDR3 amino acid sequence is: CASSRGDPEQYF. The base sequence is TGTGCCAGCAGCCGCGGGGACCCCGAGCAGTACTTC. The chain is made from TRBV7-8 and TRBJ2-5; possibly the D gene is TRBD2, per 6 matching bases. The J call may be mistaken, given a closer DNA end match to TRBJ2-7. Per the germline V gene, SGHVS is the CDR1 and FQNEAQ is the CDR2. The CDR3 sequence holds 12 residues, the cysteine and phenylalanine included. Just the 36-base CDR3 DNA is kept, in frame starting at base 1.